The 29 T cell receptor beta chains in this list originate from one sample, sequenced in a study of blood T cells in healthy people across ages. PCR was performed a second time for 7 to 11 cycles using a sample-barcoded 5' primer and a J-beta primer mix. TCRdb reprocessed the 5' RACE reads with MiXCR, giving one entry per CDR3 protein. The table has about 1.5 million distinct CDR3 sequences, about 45% seen once; the top ten hold approximately 4.1%. The sequenced sample was blood. These receptors came from a woman younger than 30 in good health.

This clonotype has ten or more counts. The J gene is TRBJ1-2, the V gene TRBV4-1; TRBD1 agrees at 7 bases. The J segment lost 8 bases and the V segment lost 2 bases, leaving 5 bases of the junction unmatched. The CDR3 totals 13 residues. The germline gives CDR1 MGHRA, CDR2 YSYEKL. The CDR3 sequence: CASSQRQGRGYTF. The DNA of the CDR3 is TGCGCCAGCAGCCAAAGACAGGGTCGGGGCTACACCTTC.

The chain links TRBV29-1 to TRBJ2-7; D not certain. Between the trimmed V and J ends, which lost 7 bases and 0 bases, there was a span of 7 bases. Germline V gene lookup returns CDR1 SQVTM and CDR2 ANQGSEA. This CDR3 spans 11 amino acids. For the CDR3, the DNA is TGCAGCGCTAAGGTCTCCTACGAGCAGTACTTC. This encodes CSAKVSYEQYF.

This clonotype appeared a few times. V and J are TRBV28 and TRBJ2-1; 7 bases are shared with TRBD1. Germline CDR1 and CDR2: MDHEN and SYDVKM. V lost 0 bases, J lost 1 base, and 6 bases stayed unmatched. The CDR3 sequence is 17 residues long. In DNA form, the CDR3 reads TGTGCCAGCAGTTTATGGCTCGGGACAGCATCCTACAATGAGCAGTTCTTC. It is translated as CASSLWLGTASYNEQFF.

This sequence joins TRBV11-2 and TRBJ1-5; D perhaps matches TRBD1 (6 bases). The germline V and J ends were trimmed by 2 bases and 7 bases, with 12 bases remaining between them. Germline V CDR1 and CDR2: SGHAT, FQNNGV. CDR3 size: 14 residues. The CDR3: CASSLPGVEQPQHF. The CDR3 DNA reads TGTGCCAGCAGCTTACCAGGGGTTGAGCAGCCCCAGCATTTT.

V is TRBV5-1 and J is TRBJ1-2; D is perhaps TRBD1 (5 bases). CDR3 length: 13 residues. Germline values: CDR1 SGHRS, CDR2 YFSETQ. The V end lost 4 bases, the J end lost 4 bases, and 11 bases lay between the germline ends. The CDR3 DNA reads as TGCGCCAGCAGCGTACAGGAAAGCTATGGCTACACCTTC. Its protein is CASSVQESYGYTF.

V is TRBV7-9 and J is TRBJ2-7; D is uncertain. The CDR3 is made up of 15 amino acids. V was pared by 1 base and J by 3 bases, with 13 bases between. Germline V gene data show CDR1 as SEHNR and CDR2 as FQNEAQ (reference sequence). The CDR3 bases are TGTGCCAGCAGCTTAGGGTTCGGCAGGATCTACGAGCAGTACTTC. Translation gives CASSLGFGRIYEQYF.

This clonotype turned up a few times. The J gene is TRBJ1-5, the V gene TRBV6-2 or TRBV6-3, with D perhaps TRBD1 (6 bases). Trimming removed 6 bases from V and 0 bases from J, with 12 bases in between. The CDR3 has 15 residues. Germline V gene lookup returns CDR1 MNHEY and CDR2 SVGEGT. The CDR3, as DNA: TGTGCCAGCAGGAGAGACAGGCATAGCAATCAGCCCCAGCATTTT. Its translation is CASRRDRHSNQPQHF.

This clonotype occurred a few times. The chain combines TRBV20-1 with TRBJ1-1; tentatively, D is TRBD1 (5 bases). Germline V gives CDR1 DFQATT, CDR2 SNEGSKA (reference sequence). The CDR3 extends over 12 amino acids. V was shortened by 6 bases and J by 4 bases, with 12 bases between the two germline ends. For the CDR3, the DNA is TGCAGTGCCCCGACAGTTAGCACTGAAGCTTTCTTT. Encoded protein: CSAPTVSTEAFF.

This clonotype turned up a few times. This chain links TRBV7-9 with TRBJ2-4; D gene uncertain. The DNA end is more similar to TRBJ2-7, so the J call may be wrong. The CDR3 spans 11 residues. Germline-derived CDR1 and CDR2 are SEHNR and FQNEAQ (reference sequence). This CDR3 reads CASSRSNEQYF. CDR3 bases: TGTGCCAGCAGCCGTTCGAACGAGCAGTACTTC.

The chain links TRBV4-3 to TRBJ2-1; D not certain. Between the trimmed V and J ends, which lost 4 bases and 0 bases, there was a span of 10 bases. The CDR3 loop spans 15 amino acids. Germline CDR1 LGHNA, CDR2 YSLEER. The CDR3 is CASSPDHSSYNEQFF. The CDR3 DNA is TGCGCCAGCAGCCCGGACCACAGCTCCTACAATGAGCAGTTCTTC.

This clonotype has only a few counts. The J gene is TRBJ2-1, the V gene TRBV29-1, with D perhaps TRBD2 (6 bases). The CDR3 contains 11 residues. V gave up 7 bases and J gave up 8 bases, with 12 bases separating them. CDR1 and CDR2 from the germline V gene are SQVTM and ANQGSEA. The CDR3 bases are TGCAGCGCTCCGGAGGGAGATGAGCAGTTCTTC. The encoded protein is CSAPEGDEQFF.

This clonotype was detected ten times or more. The rearrangement uses TRBV11-2 and TRBJ2-7; D gene uncertain. CDR1 and CDR2 from the germline V gene are SGHAT and FQNNGV. The CDR3 sequence is 13 residues long. The V gene lost 2 bases and the J gene lost 0 bases, with 5 bases spanning the gap. The CDR3: CASSLPDSYEQYF. CDR3 DNA sequence: TGTGCCAGCAGCTTACCCGACTCCTACGAGCAGTACTTC.

The rearrangement links TRBV20-1 to TRBJ2-7; D is perhaps TRBD2 (5 bases). The germline V gene encodes CDR1 DFQATT and CDR2 SNEGSKA (reference sequence). This CDR3 has 16 amino acids. V was clipped by 0 bases and J by 0 bases, with 15 bases between them. CDR3 sequence: CSARDARTGSSYEQYF. As DNA, the CDR3 is TGCAGTGCTAGAGACGCGAGGACGGGGAGCTCCTACGAGCAGTACTTC.

This chain joins TRBV10-3 and TRBJ2-5; the D gene is possibly TRBD1 (5 bases). V lost 6 bases to trimming and J lost 2 bases, with 10 bases between them. Germline values: CDR1 ENHRY, CDR2 SYGVKD. The CDR3 runs to 13 residues. CDR3 nucleotides: TGTGCCATCAGCCACAGGAGTCAAGAGACCCAGTACTTC. Protein sequence: CAISHRSQETQYF.

Points on this clonotype: Compared with germline, one end of the junction differs, possibly owing to a read error. The chain uses TRBV7-6 and TRBJ1-1; weak D call: TRBD1 (5 bases). Germline CDR1 reads SGHVS; CDR2 reads FNYEAQ. The CDR3 is made up of 13 amino acids. CDR3 DNA sequence: TGTGTCAGCAGCTGCGACAGAAACACTGAAGCTTTCTTT. It codes for CVSSCDRNTEAFF.

The sample holds a few counts of this clonotype. V is TRBV6-2 or TRBV6-3 and J is TRBJ1-1; no firm D call. The germline CDR1 and CDR2 sequences are MNHEY and SVGEGT. The CDR3 runs to 12 residues. V was cut by 5 bases and J by 5 bases, with 9 bases left in between. CDR3 DNA: TGTGCCAGCAGTGTCGGGTTAACTGAAGCTTTCTTT. Residues: CASSVGLTEAFF.

J is TRBJ2-1 and V is TRBV28; 8 bases are a match to TRBD2. There are 16 residues in the CDR3. Germline CDR1 reads MDHEN; CDR2 reads SYDVKM. The V gene end was trimmed by 6 bases and the J gene end by 4 bases; junction bases not matched to a gene: 11. CDR3 residues: CASSTFGRALYNEQFF. CDR3 DNA sequence: TGTGCCAGCAGCACTTTCGGGAGGGCGCTTTACAATGAGCAGTTCTTC.

This clonotype was observed a handful of times. The chain uses TRBV20-1 and TRBJ1-5, with 7 positions matching TRBD1. The V segment lost 5 bases and the J segment 0 bases; nucleotides outside the gene matches: 13. Germline V gives CDR1 DFQATT, CDR2 SNEGSKA (reference sequence). The CDR3 is 17 residues long. The CDR3 sequence is CSALPSRGIYSNQPQHF. CDR3 nucleotides: TGCAGTGCTTTGCCGAGCAGGGGGATTTATAGCAATCAGCCCCAGCATTTT.

The chain employs TRBV2 and TRBJ2-5, with TRBD2 matching 14 bases. The CDR3 has 16 residues. Losses at the gene ends were 3 bases for V and 11 bases for J; bases not matched to a gene: 11. In germline, CDR1 is SNHLY, CDR2 FYNNEI. The CDR3 region has the DNA TGTGCCAGCAGTGAGTTCGGACTAGCGGGGGGCAATGAGCAGTACTTC. It translates to CASSEFGLAGGNEQYF. Full variable domain (missing parts from reference TRBV2 and TRBJ2-5): EPEVTQTPSHQVTQMGQEVILRCVPISNHLYFYWYRQILGQKVEFLVSFYNNEISEKSEIFDDQFSVERPDGSNFTLKIRSTKLEDSAMYFCASSEFGLAGGNEQYFGPGTRLLVL.

The chain carries TRBV27 and TRBJ1-6; D gene ambiguous. Germline V lookup: CDR1 MNHEY, CDR2 SMNVEV (reference sequence). V was shortened by 2 bases and J by 7 bases, with 9 bases between the two germline ends. The CDR3 sequence is 14 residues long. CDR3 region: CASSLHGGNSPLHF. CDR3 in DNA: TGTGCCAGCAGTTTACACGGTGGAAATTCACCCCTCCACTTT.

The chain uses TRBV5-6 and TRBJ2-5; D is uncertain. The end of the DNA aligns better with TRBJ2-7, so the J call may be wrong. This CDR3 contains 15 residues. Per germline, CDR1 SGHDT and CDR2 YYEEEE. CDR3 residues: CASSLPATAVAEQYF. CDR3 sequence (DNA): TGTGCCAGCAGCTTGCCAGCTACAGCCGTGGCCGAGCAGTACTTC.

The chain couples TRBV25-1 to TRBJ2-7; TRBD1 might be the D (5 bases). The ends were cut back, 1 base at V and 0 bases at J, with 13 bases in the middle. From germline, CDR1 is MGHDK and CDR2 SYGVNS. The CDR3 runs to 16 residues. The DNA for the CDR3 is TGTGCCAGCAGTGAATGGGGCAGTCCGAGCTCCTACGAGCAGTACTTC. Protein sequence: CASSEWGSPSSYEQYF.

This clonotype was counted a few times. This sequence joins TRBV7-8 and TRBJ2-1, with D unresolved. V lost 0 bases and J lost 13, with 7 bases in between. Germline loops: CDR1 SGHVS, CDR2 FQNEAQ. There are 11 residues in the CDR3. CDR3: CASSLAAPQFF. CDR3 nucleotides: TGTGCCAGCAGCTTAGCGGCTCCTCAGTTCTTC.

The chain links TRBV9 to TRBJ2-7, with 9 bases identical to TRBD1. The CDR3 has 14 residues. The germline V gene has CDR1 SGDLS and CDR2 YYNGEE. V lost 3 bases to trimming and J lost 5 bases; unmatched junction nucleotides: 6. DNA for the CDR3: TGTGCCAGCAGCGCCCGGGACAGGGCTAACGAGCAGTACTTC. The encoded protein is CASSARDRANEQYF.

The rearrangement links TRBV5-1 to TRBJ1-1; possibly TRBD1 for D (6 bases). V was trimmed by 4 bases and J by 10 bases, leaving 17 bases between them. The CDR3 is made up of 13 amino acids. Germline V gene lookup returns CDR1 SGHRS and CDR2 YFSETQ. In DNA, the CDR3 is TGCGCCAGCAGCCCGACCCCAGGGGCGACAGCTTTCTTT. Its protein is CASSPTPGATAFF. The full variable domain, in which reference TRBV5-1 and TRBJ1-1 provide the parts outside the CDR3, is KAGVTQTPRYLIKTRGQQVTLSCSPISGHRSVSWYQQTPGQGLQFLFEYFSETQRNKGNFPGRFSGRQFSNSRSEMNVSTLELGDSALYLCASSPTPGATAFFGQGTRLTVV.

This clonotype was picked up a small number of times. The V and J genes are TRBV4-1 and TRBJ2-3; 9 positions match TRBD2. V was pared by 5 bases and J by 4 bases, with 10 bases of the junction left unmatched. The CDR3 totals 16 residues. CDR1 is MGHRA, CDR2 YSYEKL, per germline. The CDR3 nucleotides read TGCGCCAGCAGCAGTCGTGCGGGGGGGCATCCAGATACGCAGTATTTT. Amino acid sequence: CASSSRAGGHPDTQYF.

Comments on this clonotype: Since a much larger clone is just one base distant, this may be a read error. The CDR3 is CASAEGGGSDTQYF. Here the CDR3 DNA reads TGTGCCAGTGCAGAAGGGGGGGGATCAGATACGCAGTATTTT. This chain links TRBV6-6 with TRBJ2-3, with a possible D match to TRBD2 (7 bases). Germline-derived CDR1 and CDR2 are MNHNY and SVGAGI (reference sequence). The CDR3 extends over 14 amino acids. V shed 9 bases and J shed 4 bases, with 17 bases lying between them.

A few counts support this clonotype. The chain has TRBV7-2 and TRBJ2-6, with D tentatively TRBD2 (6 bases). Between the trimmed V and J ends, which lost 1 base and 0 bases, there was a span of 13 bases. The CDR3 is made up of 18 amino acids. Germline V gives CDR1 SGHTA, CDR2 FQGNSA. The CDR3 region is CASSLVGGSFSGANVLTF. CDR3 sequence (DNA): TGTGCCAGCAGCTTAGTCGGGGGATCCTTCTCTGGGGCCAACGTCCTGACTTTC.

This clonotype was counted between two and nine times. V gene TRBV20-1 combines with J gene TRBJ2-3; D unresolved. Trimming removed 2 bases from V and 4 bases from J, with 13 bases in between. Germline loops: CDR1 DFQATT, CDR2 SNEGSKA (reference sequence). The CDR3 extends over 14 amino acids. The CDR3 nucleotides read TGCAGTGCTAGAATGGCCCGATATTCAGATACGCAGTATTTT. Encoded protein: CSARMARYSDTQYF.